This TCR beta chain was captured by sequencing in a study of blood T cell repertoires in COVID-19. Study overall: From the United States, Italy and Spain came samples of acute and convalescent COVID-19. Sample material is recorded as cDNA or gDNA derived from T cells, B-cell-depleted T cells, or PBMCs.

Per the original methods: How many nucleated cells were present was estimated from reference gene primer amplification. The assay was immunoSEQ multiplex PCR, and TCRdb's table has in-frame clones only and misses some. The V and J calls and clone size are taken from that table; D and trimming were inferred from the DNA. The sample contains around 220,000 clones, roughly 80% of which appear only once. This CDR3 spans 14 amino acids. Germline V gene data show CDR1 as SGHRS and CDR2 as YFSETQ. V dropped 4 bases and J dropped 2 bases, with 12 bases sitting between them. This clone was counted only a few times.

V is TRBV5-1 and J is TRBJ1-1, with D maybe TRBD1 (6 bases). Sequencing was performed on peripheral blood. This TCR was sampled from a woman aged 80 or over with acute or convalescent COVID-19. CDR3 protein: CASSGLDSNTEAFF. CDR3 DNA sequence: TGCGCCAGCAGCGGCCTGGACAGTAACACTGAAGCTTTCTTT. The full variable domain, with the rest looked up from reference TRBV5-1 and TRBJ1-1, is KAGVTQTPRYLIKTRGQQVTLSCSPISGHRSVSWYQQTPGQGLQFLFEYFSETQRNKGNFPGRFSGRQFSNSRSEMNVSTLELGDSALYLCASSGLDSNTEAFFGQGTRLTVV.